One and the same sample provided the 20 T cell receptor beta chains below, sequenced in a study of blood T cell repertoires in COVID-19. Profiled with immunoSEQ multiplex PCR; TCRdb holds only in-frame clones, not every one. The table shows 450,000 or so clones, with about 92% occurring only once. Sequenced sample: PBMCs or T cells enriched from blood (not recorded which). All receptors come from a young man who had recovered from COVID-19.

V usage is TRBV7-9 and J usage is TRBJ1-5; weak D call: TRBD1 (5 bases). Per germline, CDR1 SEHNR and CDR2 FQNEAQ (reference sequence). CDR3 size: 14 residues. Trimming stripped 5 bases from V and 4 bases from J, with 12 bases between. The CDR3 region is CASSPVGLNQPQHF. CDR3 DNA: TGTGCCAGCAGCCCGGTGGGGCTAAATCAGCCCCAGCATTTT.

The chain combines TRBV7-9 with TRBJ1-1; 7 bases match TRBD1. The CDR3 has 14 residues. The J segment lost 1 base and the V segment lost 6 bases, leaving 5 bases of the junction unmatched. Germline-derived CDR1 and CDR2 are SEHNR and FQNEAQ (reference sequence). The DNA of the CDR3 is TGTGCCAGCAGGGAGACAGGGTCGAACACTGAAGCTTTCTTT. Amino acid sequence: CASRETGSNTEAFF.

The rearrangement joins TRBV9 to TRBJ2-1; 8 nucleotides align to TRBD2. Germline trimming cut 0 bases from V and 9 bases from J; bases unmatched to any gene: 8. Germline CDR1 reads SGDLS; CDR2 reads YYNGEE. The CDR3 is made up of 15 amino acids. CDR3 loop: CASSVGAGVGSEQFF. The CDR3 bases are TGTGCCAGCAGCGTAGGAGCGGGAGTTGGGAGTGAGCAGTTCTTC.

This chain joins TRBV15 and TRBJ2-2; perhaps TRBD2 as D (6 bases). The germline V and J ends were trimmed by 3 bases and 3 bases, with 14 bases remaining between them. CDR1 LNHNV and CDR2 YYDKDF come from the germline V gene (reference sequence). The CDR3 has 16 residues. The CDR3 spells CATSSPSRGYTGELFF. Written as DNA, the CDR3 is TGTGCCACCAGCAGCCCTTCGCGGGGTTACACCGGGGAGCTGTTTTTT.

The rearrangement links TRBV2 to TRBJ1-6; D might be TRBD1 (6 bases). V lost 6 bases and J 12 bases, leaving 9 bases between the germline ends. From germline, CDR1 is SNHLY and CDR2 FYNNEI. CDR3 length: 11 amino acids. DNA of the CDR3: TGTGCCAGCAGGGGGGGGCTACCCCTCCACTTT. Its protein is CASRGGLPLHF.

The chain is built from TRBV27 and TRBJ1-5; no clear D. CDR3 length equals 15 residues. Between the trimmed V and J ends, which lost 3 bases and 4 bases, there was a span of 13 bases. In germline, CDR1 is MNHEY, CDR2 SMNVEV (reference sequence). DNA of the CDR3: TGTGCCAGCAGTTTCGAACGGACGGGAAATCAGCCCCAGCATTTT. This codes for CASSFERTGNQPQHF.

The V and J genes are TRBV10-3 and TRBJ1-5; D is unclear. Per the germline V gene, CDR1 is ENHRY and CDR2 is SYGVKD. Trimming left V 1 base short and J 3 bases short, with 4 bases between. This CDR3 spans 13 amino acids. The CDR3 sequence is CAISEYTNQPQHF. CDR3 DNA: TGTGCCATCAGTGAGTACACCAATCAGCCCCAGCATTTT.

Comment on this clone: Compared with germline, one end of the junction differs, possibly owing to a read error. The genes are TRBV7-9 and TRBJ1-1; a possible D gene is TRBD1 (5 bases). The CDR3 has 13 amino acids. In germline, CDR1 is SEHNR, CDR2 FQNEAQ (reference sequence). The CDR3 DNA follows: TGTGCCAGCAGCTTCCAGGGCGATAACGAGGTCGTCTTT. This codes for CASSFQGDNEVVF.

This rearrangement joins TRBV27 to TRBJ2-1, with D possibly being TRBD2 (6 bases). This CDR3 region has 17 residues. V lost 7 bases to trimming and J lost 0 bases, with 19 bases between them. Germline CDR1 reads MNHEY; CDR2 reads SMNVEV (reference sequence). The CDR3 protein is CASTLSPGVFSYNEQFF. The CDR3 DNA reads as TGTGCCAGCACCTTATCTCCGGGGGTCTTCTCCTACAATGAGCAGTTCTTC.

V and J are TRBV6-5 and TRBJ1-5; D gene ambiguous. This CDR3 is built from 12 residues. V was clipped by 4 bases and J by 4 bases, with 5 bases between them. Germline values: CDR1 MNHEY, CDR2 SVGAGI. CDR3 nucleotides: TGTGCCAGCAGTTCCCCGAATCAGCCCCAGCATTTT. This encodes CASSSPNQPQHF.

V is TRBV9 and J is TRBJ1-5, with 10 positions matching TRBD1. Germline V lookup: CDR1 SGDLS, CDR2 YYNGEE. CDR3 length equals 14 residues. The ends lost 0 bases at V and 7 bases at J; junction bases unmatched: 1. CDR3 nucleotides: TGTGCCAGCAGCGTAGGGACAGGGGGACAGCCCCAGCATTTT. Residues: CASSVGTGGQPQHF.

The rearrangement uses TRBV6-6 and TRBJ2-3; 7 bases match TRBD2. Germline loops: CDR1 MNHNY, CDR2 SVGAGI (reference sequence). The trim removed 5 bases at V and 1 base at J, leaving 12 bases unmatched. The CDR3 covers 17 residues. CDR3 region: CASSPSVGEGGTDTQYF. CDR3 nucleotides: TGTGCCAGCAGTCCCTCGGTCGGGGAGGGTGGCACAGATACGCAGTATTTT.

The V gene is TRBV3-1 (or the pseudogene TRBV3-2), the J gene TRBJ1-1; no clear D. V lost 4 bases and J 8 bases, leaving 14 bases between the germline ends. Germline V gives CDR1 LGHDT, CDR2 YNNKEL (reference sequence). The CDR3 totals 13 residues. As DNA, the CDR3 is TGTGCCAGCAGCCGCCCAAGGGCGGGAGAAGCTTTCTTT. It is translated as CASSRPRAGEAFF.

The chain recombines TRBV7-8 with TRBJ1-3, with D unresolved. Trimming stripped 5 bases from V and 0 bases from J, with 11 bases between. CDR1 and CDR2 from the germline V gene are SGHVS and FQNEAQ. This CDR3 spans 15 amino acids. CDR3 sequence (DNA): TGTGCCAGCAGCCCTACAGAGAGCTCTGGAAACACCATATATTTT. This encodes CASSPTESSGNTIYF.

The chain carries TRBV12-3 or TRBV12-4 and TRBJ1-1; a weak D match, TRBD1 (5 bases). Trimming took 4 bases from V and 1 from J, leaving 7 bases between them. The CDR3 length is 13 residues. The CDR3 is CASSWGRNTEAFF. In DNA form, the CDR3 reads TGTGCCAGCAGTTGGGGCAGGAACACTGAAGCTTTCTTT.

This clone was seen a handful of times. The rearrangement joins TRBV3-1 (or the pseudogene TRBV3-2) to TRBJ1-1; TRBD1 is a possible D gene (6 bases). V lost 2 bases and J 7 bases, leaving 11 bases between the germline ends. CDR1 LGHDT and CDR2 YNNKEL come from the germline V gene (reference sequence). This CDR3 is built from 13 residues. The CDR3 loop reads CASSQLGQGEAFF. The CDR3 coding sequence is TGTGCCAGCAGCCAATTGGGACAAGGTGAAGCTTTCTTT.

The chain has TRBV5-1 and TRBJ1-1, with D tentatively TRBD1 (6 bases). This CDR3 comprises 12 residues. Germline CDR1 and CDR2: SGHRS and YFSETQ. V was trimmed by 5 bases and J by 7 bases, leaving 12 bases between them. CDR3 amino acids: CASSVDRIEAFF. The CDR3 bases are TGCGCCAGCAGTGTAGACAGGATTGAAGCTTTCTTT.

This clone was picked up a small number of times. This chain uses TRBV27 with TRBJ1-1, with D tentatively TRBD1 (5 bases). Germline V gene lookup returns CDR1 MNHEY and CDR2 SMNVEV (reference sequence). This CDR3 is built from 14 residues. The V end was cut by 2 bases, the J end by 6 bases, with 13 bases between. The CDR3 DNA reads as TGTGCCAGCAGTTTACCCCTAAAAGGGGCTGAAGCTTTCTTT. Protein product: CASSLPLKGAEAFF.

J is TRBJ1-6 and V is TRBV7-9; unclear D gene. V was pared by 0 bases and J by 10 bases, with 7 bases between. The CDR3 runs 13 residues. CDR1 is SEHNR, CDR2 FQNEAQ, per germline (reference sequence). CDR3 bases: TGTGCCAGCAGCTTAGCGGAGGGCTCACCCCTCCACTTT. This sequence encodes CASSLAEGSPLHF.

The chain joins TRBV19 to TRBJ1-1; D remains ambiguous. The CDR3 length is 14 residues. CDR1 and CDR2 from the germline V gene are LNHDA and SQIVND (reference sequence). The V end lost 6 bases, the J end lost 3 bases, and 14 bases lay between the germline ends. The CDR3 sequence is CASSTPAVDTEAFF. The CDR3 region has the DNA TGTGCCAGTAGCACCCCGGCGGTGGACACTGAAGCTTTCTTT.